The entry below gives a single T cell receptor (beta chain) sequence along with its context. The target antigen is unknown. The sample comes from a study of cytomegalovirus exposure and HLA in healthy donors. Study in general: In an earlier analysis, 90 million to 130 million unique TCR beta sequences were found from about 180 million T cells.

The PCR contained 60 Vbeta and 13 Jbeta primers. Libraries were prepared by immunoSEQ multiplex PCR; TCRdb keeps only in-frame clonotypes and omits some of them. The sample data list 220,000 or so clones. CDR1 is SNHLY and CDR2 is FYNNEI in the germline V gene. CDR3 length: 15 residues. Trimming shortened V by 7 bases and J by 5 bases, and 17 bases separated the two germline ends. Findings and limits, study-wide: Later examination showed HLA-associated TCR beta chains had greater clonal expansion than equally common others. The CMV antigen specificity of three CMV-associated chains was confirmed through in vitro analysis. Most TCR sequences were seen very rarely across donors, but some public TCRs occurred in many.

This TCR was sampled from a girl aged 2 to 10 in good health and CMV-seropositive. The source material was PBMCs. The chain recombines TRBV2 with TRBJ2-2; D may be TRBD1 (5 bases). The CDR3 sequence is CASKDMGPLTGELFF. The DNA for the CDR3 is TGTGCCAGCAAGGATATGGGGCCCTTGACCGGGGAGCTGTTTTTT.